These 29 T cell receptor beta chains originate from one sample sequenced in a study of cytomegalovirus exposure and HLA in healthy donors. Assay: immunoSEQ multiplex PCR; the TCRdb copy retains only in-frame clones and omits some. This sample carries over 250,000 clones, roughly 85% of them seen once, and the ten largest clones take less than 1.2%. Input material: PBMCs. These receptors originate from a young woman in good health and CMV-seronegative.

The V and J genes are TRBV7-9 and TRBJ1-1, with 9 bases fitting TRBD1. The V gene end was trimmed by 3 bases and the J gene end by 11 bases; junction bases not matched to a gene: 4. The CDR3 has 12 amino acids. The germline V gene encodes CDR1 SEHNR and CDR2 FQNEAQ (reference sequence). The DNA of the CDR3 is TGTGCCAGCAGCTTCGACAGGGGGAAGGCTTTCTTT. Residues: CASSFDRGKAFF. The whole variable domain, filled in from reference TRBV7-9 and TRBJ1-1, reads DTGVSQNPRHKITKRGQNVTFRCDPISEHNRLYWYRQTLGQGPEFLTYFQNEAQLEKSRLLSDRFSAERPKGSFSTLEIQRTEQGDSAMYLCASSFDRGKAFFGQGTRLTVV.

The CDR3 protein is CASSFSGTSGPVYEQYF. The CDR3 bases are TGCGCCAGCAGCTTCTCCGGGACAAGCGGTCCCGTCTACGAGCAGTACTTC. The chain combines TRBV5-1 with TRBJ2-7, with D possibly TRBD1 on 6 matching bases. V shed 2 bases and J shed 3 bases, with 21 bases lying between them. The CDR3 spans 17 residues. Germline CDR1 reads SGHRS; CDR2 reads YFSETQ. The complete variable domain, with remaining parts taken from reference TRBV5-1 and TRBJ2-7, reads KAGVTQTPRYLIKTRGQQVTLSCSPISGHRSVSWYQQTPGQGLQFLFEYFSETQRNKGNFPGRFSGRQFSNSRSEMNVSTLELGDSALYLCASSFSGTSGPVYEQYFGPGTRLTVT.

The chain recombines TRBV19 with TRBJ1-1; 7 bases match TRBD1. Trimming at V came to 6 bases and at J to 1 base, leaving 8 bases not matched to a gene. Germline V gene data show CDR1 as LNHDA and CDR2 as SQIVND (reference sequence). The CDR3 spans 15 residues. The CDR3 region has the DNA TGTGCCAGTAGGCGGGGGGACAGAACGAACACTGAAGCTTTCTTT. Its protein product is CASRRGDRTNTEAFF.

A note on this clone: The identical CDR3 is also encoded by other nucleotide sequences in the sample. The J gene is TRBJ2-2, the V gene TRBV29-1; D unclear. V lost 1 base to trimming and J lost 2 bases, with 5 bases between them. This CDR3 is built from 13 residues. Germline CDR1 reads SQVTM; CDR2 reads ANQGSEA. The CDR3 spells CSVEGGNTGELFF. The CDR3 region has the DNA TGCAGCGTTGAAGGCGGAAACACCGGGGAGCTGTTTTTT.

This sequence joins TRBV28 and TRBJ2-1, with 8 bases aligning to TRBD1. CDR1 and CDR2 from the germline V gene are MDHEN and SYDVKM. The CDR3 is 15 amino acids. V shed 2 bases, J shed 6 bases, and the junction held 6 bases outside the gene matches. CDR3 in DNA: TGTGCCAGCAGTTTACTACAGGGGGGAAGCAATGAGCAGTTCTTC. Its protein is CASSLLQGGSNEQFF. Drawing the rest from reference TRBV28 and TRBJ2-1, the complete variable domain is DVKVTQSSRYLVKRTGEKVFLECVQDMDHENMFWYRQDPGLGLRLIYFSYDVKMKEKGDIPEGYSVSREKKERFSLILESASTNQTSMYLCASSLLQGGSNEQFFGPGTRLTVL.

The chain has TRBV4-1 and TRBJ2-7, with 11 bases identical to TRBD2. Germline values: CDR1 MGHRA, CDR2 YSYEKL. V gave up 4 bases and J gave up 5 bases; unmatched junction bases: 7. This CDR3 is 15 amino acids long. The CDR3 spells CASSPASGRSHEQYF. The DNA for the CDR3 is TGCGCCAGCAGCCCCGCTAGCGGGAGGAGCCACGAGCAGTACTTC.

The CDR3 spells CASRILDRGLAGELFF. The DNA of the CDR3 is TGTGCCAGTAGAATTTTAGACAGGGGGCTTGCCGGGGAGCTGTTTTTT. This sequence joins TRBV19 and TRBJ2-2, with 10 bases identical to TRBD1. Germline loops: CDR1 LNHDA, CDR2 SQIVND (reference sequence). The CDR3 loop spans 16 amino acids. J lost 6 bases, V lost 6 bases, and 10 bases had no gene match. The complete variable domain, with remaining parts taken from reference TRBV19 and TRBJ2-2, reads DGGITQSPKYLFRKEGQNVTLSCEQNLNHDAMYWYRQDPGQGLRLIYYSQIVNDFQKGDIAEGYSVSREKKESFPLTVTSAQKNPTAFYLCASRILDRGLAGELFFGEGSRLTVL.

The chain carries TRBV6-6 and TRBJ2-6, with a tentative D call TRBD1 (6 bases). The CDR3 spans 14 residues. The V end was cut by 5 bases, the J end by 7 bases, with 12 bases between. Germline loops: CDR1 MNHNY, CDR2 SVGAGI (reference sequence). The CDR3 bases are TGTGCCAGCAGTATGTACGGGACAGCCAACGTCCTGACTTTC. This gives the protein CASSMYGTANVLTF.

This clone showed up just once. V usage is TRBV6-1 and J usage is TRBJ1-6; D is perhaps TRBD1 (5 bases). The CDR3 runs 16 residues. Per germline, CDR1 MNHNS and CDR2 SASEGT. V shed 3 bases and J shed 8 bases, with 17 bases lying between them. The CDR3 coding sequence is TGTGCCAGCAGTGAGAACAGGAGAAAAAGGGATTCACCCCTCCACTTT. Its translation: CASSENRRKRDSPLHF.

V is TRBV11-2 and J is TRBJ1-1; TRBD1 is a possible D gene (5 bases). CDR3 length equals 14 residues. Germline CDR1 reads SGHAT; CDR2 reads FQNNGV. Trimming pared 1 base from V and 2 bases from J, leaving 8 bases between. The CDR3 is CASSLGQGNTEAFF. DNA of the CDR3: TGTGCCAGCAGCTTAGGTCAGGGAAACACTGAAGCTTTCTTT.

The J gene is TRBJ2-5, the V gene TRBV29-1; D remains unclear. Deletions cut 4 bases from V and 8 bases from J, with 17 bases between. The CDR3 is 13 residues long. Germline V CDR1 and CDR2: SQVTM, ANQGSEA. CDR3 coding DNA: TGCAGCGTTGGCGCGTCCCTTGAGAGAACCCAGTACTTC. It translates to CSVGASLERTQYF. The full variable domain, with the rest looked up from reference TRBV29-1 and TRBJ2-5, is SAVISQKPSRDICQRGTSLTIQCQVDSQVTMMFWYRQQPGQSLTLIATANQGSEATYESGFVIDKFPISRPNLTFSTLTVSNMSPEDSSIYLCSVGASLERTQYFGPGTRLLVL.

V and J are TRBV6-1 and TRBJ1-5; tentatively, D is TRBD1 (5 bases). This CDR3 contains 14 residues. V shed 8 bases and J shed 1 base, with 12 bases lying between them. Per germline, CDR1 MNHNS and CDR2 SASEGT. CDR3 in amino acids: CASGGWDSNQPQHF. In DNA form, the CDR3 reads TGTGCCAGCGGGGGGTGGGACAGCAATCAGCCCCAGCATTTT.

Only one count was recorded for this clone. The CDR3 DNA reads TGTGCCAGCAGTGAAAGCGGGGGAATTGGCTACACCTTC. It translates to CASSESGGIGYTF. The genes are TRBV6-1 and TRBJ1-2, with TRBD1 as a possible D gene (5 bases). From germline, CDR1 is MNHNS and CDR2 SASEGT. V was shortened by 2 bases and J by 7 bases, with 11 bases between the two germline ends. CDR3 length: 13 amino acids.

DNA for the CDR3: TGTGCCAGCAGCTTTGACTTGAACACTGAAGCTTTCTTT. Translation: CASSFDLNTEAFF. V usage is TRBV7-6 and J usage is TRBJ1-1; unclear D gene. The CDR3 is 13 amino acids. Germline assignment: CDR1 SGHVS and CDR2 FNYEAQ. Deletions cut 3 bases from V and 0 bases from J, with 5 bases between.

This rearrangement joins TRBV11-3 to TRBJ2-3, with D perhaps matching TRBD1 (6 bases). Germline values: CDR1 SGHNT, CDR2 YENEEA. Trimming left V 3 bases short and J 3 bases short, with 7 bases between. The CDR3 has 13 residues. CDR3 nucleotide sequence: TGTGCCAGCAGCTTGCAGGGGACAGATACGCAGTATTTT. It is translated as CASSLQGTDTQYF.

This chain connects TRBV27 to TRBJ2-7; D unresolved. The length of the CDR3 is 13 residues. Trimming shortened V by 3 bases and J by 5 bases, and 11 bases separated the two germline ends. Germline V gene sequence: CDR1 MNHEY, CDR2 SMNVEV (reference sequence). DNA of the CDR3: TGTGCCAGCAGTTTCACACACCAGGACGAGCAGTACTTC. This translates into CASSFTHQDEQYF.

The chain recombines TRBV4-1 with TRBJ2-5; 11 nucleotides line up with TRBD1. Trimming removed 4 bases from V and 0 bases from J; junction bases left unmatched: 7. This CDR3 has 17 residues. Germline CDR1 reads MGHRA; CDR2 reads YSYEKL. The CDR3 loop reads CASSPNRDRGNQETQYF. The CDR3 bases are TGCGCCAGCAGCCCCAACCGGGACAGGGGGAACCAAGAGACCCAGTACTTC.

The chain recombines TRBV27 with TRBJ1-6; D remains unclear. This CDR3 has 12 residues. Germline V gene lookup returns CDR1 MNHEY and CDR2 SMNVEV (reference sequence). Deletions cut 5 bases from V and 14 bases from J, with 13 bases between. The CDR3 DNA is TGTGCCAGCAGTGACCTCATTCGGGCCCTCCACTTT. Its translation: CASSDLIRALHF.

The chain joins TRBV5-1 to TRBJ2-1; 7 bases agree with TRBD2. The J segment lost 7 bases and the V segment lost 1 base, leaving 11 bases of the junction unmatched. CDR3 length: 16 amino acids. Germline V gene data show CDR1 as SGHRS and CDR2 as YFSETQ. This chain's CDR3 is CASSLISGGSRNEQFF. Here the CDR3 DNA reads TGCGCCAGCAGCTTGATCTCGGGGGGTTCTCGGAATGAGCAGTTCTTC.

The V and J genes are TRBV27 and TRBJ1-1, with no clear D. Germline V gene data show CDR1 as MNHEY and CDR2 as SMNVEV (reference sequence). The CDR3 spans 11 residues. Trimming took 8 bases from V and 5 from J, leaving 9 bases between them. The CDR3 DNA follows: TGTGCCAGCCGAAAGAGGACTGAAGCTTTCTTT. It specifies CASRKRTEAFF.

Notes on this clone: This sample includes further DNA sequences coding for the same CDR3. The chain recombines TRBV28 with TRBJ1-5; a possible D gene is TRBD1 (5 bases). This CDR3 is 14 amino acids long. The V gene lost 4 bases and the J gene lost 2 bases, with 9 bases spanning the gap. Germline lookup yields CDR1 MDHEN and CDR2 SYDVKM. Written as DNA, the CDR3 is TGTGCCAGCAGTTCGGACACCCGCAATCAGCCCCAGCATTTT. This gives the protein CASSSDTRNQPQHF.

The CDR3 loop reads CASKPFSTGELFF. In nucleotides, the CDR3 is TGTGCCAGTAAACCTTTTAGCACCGGGGAGCTGTTTTTT. This chain joins TRBV19 and TRBJ2-2; D is unresolved. The CDR3 has 13 amino acids. Per the germline V gene, CDR1 is LNHDA and CDR2 is SQIVND (reference sequence). Trimming shortened V by 7 bases and J by 4 bases, and 10 bases separated the two germline ends.

The gene calls are TRBV6-4 and TRBJ2-2; D is ambiguous. Trimming shortened V by 6 bases and J by 4 bases, and 12 bases separated the two germline ends. CDR1 is MRHNA and CDR2 is SNTAGT in the germline V gene. The CDR3 totals 14 residues. The chain's CDR3 is CASRTNTLTGELFF. For the CDR3, the DNA is TGTGCCAGCAGGACAAATACACTCACCGGGGAGCTGTTTTTT.

This chain joins TRBV2 and TRBJ2-3; 7 bases line up with TRBD1. After removal of 4 bases from V and 2 bases from J, the junction contained 9 bases not matched to a gene. This CDR3 contains 16 residues. Germline CDR1 and CDR2: SNHLY and FYNNEI. The chain's CDR3 is CASSGLGQPSTDTQYF. The CDR3, as DNA: TGTGCCAGCAGTGGCCTGGGACAGCCATCCACAGATACGCAGTATTTT.

J is TRBJ2-4 and V is TRBV6-1; 7 bases are a match to TRBD2. V trimming: 8 bases; J trimming: 6 bases; junction bases outside the gene matches: 7. Looked up from germline, CDR1 is MNHNS and CDR2 is SASEGT. This CDR3 contains 13 residues. CDR3 nucleotides: TGTGCCAGCGTTGCGGGAGAGGGAAACATTCAGTACTTC. This translates into CASVAGEGNIQYF.

The rearrangement joins TRBV25-1 to TRBJ1-4, with D unresolved. The CDR3 runs 13 residues. The V gene lost 5 bases and the J gene lost 3 bases, with 7 bases spanning the gap. CDR1 and CDR2 from the germline V gene are MGHDK and SYGVNS. The CDR3 here is CASSRQANEKLFF. In nucleotides, the CDR3 is TGTGCCAGCAGTAGACAAGCTAATGAAAAACTGTTTTTT.

The genes are TRBV5-1 and TRBJ2-3; TRBD1 is a possible D gene (5 bases). The CDR3 has 14 residues. Germline CDR1 SGHRS, CDR2 YFSETQ. Trimming cost V 2 bases and J 3 bases, with 10 bases left between them. The CDR3 loop is CASSLRDSTDTQYF. Written as DNA, the CDR3 is TGCGCCAGCAGCTTACGAGACAGTACAGATACGCAGTATTTT.

CDR3 nucleotide sequence: TGTGCCAGCCGCCTACCTAACCTCGGGTATGGCTACACCTTC. It codes for CASRLPNLGYGYTF. V usage is TRBV28 and J usage is TRBJ1-2, with no clear D. The CDR3 contains 14 residues. Trimming stripped 8 bases from V and 5 bases from J, with 18 bases between. The germline CDR1 and CDR2 sequences are MDHEN and SYDVKM.

The rearrangement joins TRBV5-6 to TRBJ2-7, with 9 positions matching TRBD1. V dropped 2 bases and J dropped 2; count of bases not matched to a gene: 8. This CDR3 comprises 16 residues. The germline V gene has CDR1 SGHDT and CDR2 YYEEEE. DNA of the CDR3: TGTGCCAGCAGCTTAAGCCTGAGGGACAGGGCCTACGAGCAGTACTTC. It yields the protein CASSLSLRDRAYEQYF. The whole variable domain, remainder taken from reference TRBV5-6 and TRBJ2-7, is DAGVTQSPTHLIKTRGQQVTLRCSPKSGHDTVSWYQQALGQGPQFIFQYYEEEERQRGNFPDRFSGHQFPNYSSELNVNALLLGDSALYLCASSLSLRDRAYEQYFGPGTRLTVT.